The 30 T cell receptor beta chains given below trace back to one sample, sequenced in a study of fetal regulatory T cell absence and autoimmunity. Sequencing used immunoSEQ multiplex PCR; TCRdb keeps in-frame clones, though not all of them. There are about 50,000 clones in the sample; about four fifths occur only once, and 0.35% to 0.45% lies in the top ten. Sequenced: cord blood. All receptors come from a newborn boy with IPEX syndrome.

The chain recombines TRBV30 with TRBJ2-7, with a possible D match to TRBD1 (6 bases). The CDR3 is 13 residues long. The germline CDR1 and CDR2 sequences are GTSNPN and SVGIG (reference sequence). V lost 0 bases to trimming and J lost 0 bases, with 6 bases between them. The CDR3 here is CAWSVGGSYEQYF. The CDR3 DNA follows: TGTGCCTGGAGTGTAGGGGGCTCCTACGAGCAGTACTTC. The full variable domain, in which reference TRBV30 and TRBJ2-7 provide the parts outside the CDR3, is SQTIHQWPATLVQPVGSPLSLECTVEGTSNPNLYWYRQAAGRGLQLLFYSVGIGQISSEVPQNLSASRPQDRQFILSSKKLLLSDSGFYLCAWSVGGSYEQYFGPGTRLTVT.

This clone was observed a handful of times. This chain joins TRBV6-5 and TRBJ1-5; 7 bases are a match to TRBD1. V was pared by 6 bases and J by 5 bases, with 7 bases of the junction left unmatched. Germline V CDR1 and CDR2: MNHEY, SVGAGI. The length of the CDR3 is 14 residues. CDR3 sequence reads: CASRRQGGDQPQHF. In nucleotides, the CDR3 is TGTGCCAGCAGACGACAGGGAGGGGATCAGCCCCAGCATTTT.

The chain employs TRBV7-9 and TRBJ1-2, with a possible D match to TRBD1 (5 bases). The V end lost 5 bases, the J end lost 5 bases, and 12 bases lay between the germline ends. Per germline, CDR1 SEHNR and CDR2 FQNEAQ (reference sequence). The CDR3 is 13 amino acids. The CDR3 nucleotides read TGTGCCAGCAGCCTCCCGGGGGATTATGGCTACACCTTC. It encodes CASSLPGDYGYTF.

The CDR3 DNA sequence: TGTGCCAGCAGCTTCAGATCTGAAAAACTGTTTTTT. This codes for CASSFRSEKLFF. V is TRBV7-2 and J is TRBJ1-4; no definite D call. V shed 3 bases and J shed 7 bases, with 6 bases lying between them. This CDR3 has 12 residues. Germline-derived CDR1 and CDR2 are SGHTA and FQGNSA.

This chain connects TRBV4-1 to TRBJ2-7; possible D gene TRBD1, 7 bases. Germline-derived CDR1 and CDR2 are MGHRA and YSYEKL. Trimming pared 3 bases from V and 0 bases from J, leaving 15 bases between. The CDR3 extends over 16 amino acids. The CDR3: CASSHPRGDSSYEQYF. CDR3 coding DNA: TGCGCCAGCAGCCACCCCAGGGGGGACAGCTCCTACGAGCAGTACTTC.

CDR3 sequence: CASSGDMNTEAFF. In nucleotides, the CDR3 is TGTGCCAGCAGCGGGGACATGAACACTGAAGCTTTCTTT. The chain has TRBV2 and TRBJ1-1; tentatively, D is TRBD1 (6 bases). Germline-derived CDR1 and CDR2 are SNHLY and FYNNEI. This CDR3 is 13 amino acids long. Trimming stripped 6 bases from V and 0 bases from J, with 8 bases between. Full variable domain (outside the CDR3, taken from reference TRBV2 and TRBJ1-1): EPEVTQTPSHQVTQMGQEVILRCVPISNHLYFYWYRQILGQKVEFLVSFYNNEISEKSEIFDDQFSVERPDGSNFTLKIRSTKLEDSAMYFCASSGDMNTEAFFGQGTRLTVV.

The rearrangement joins TRBV6-5 to TRBJ1-5; 7 positions match TRBD1. Germline lookup yields CDR1 MNHEY and CDR2 SVGAGI. After removal of 6 bases from V and 13 bases from J, the junction contained 15 bases not matched to a gene. This CDR3 is built from 14 residues. The CDR3 DNA sequence: TGTGCCAGCAGCCGGACAGGTCCCCTCGGATCTCAGCATTTT. Its protein product is CASSRTGPLGSQHF.

The genes are TRBV28 and TRBJ1-2, with D uncertain. The CDR3 runs 12 residues. Trimming removed 1 base at V and 5 bases at J, with 5 bases between. In germline, CDR1 is MDHEN, CDR2 SYDVKM. The CDR3 nucleotides are TGTGCCAGCAGTTTATCAGATTATGGCTACACCTTC. This codes for CASSLSDYGYTF.

V usage is TRBV10-2 and J usage is TRBJ1-2, with 7 positions matching TRBD1. The CDR3 spans 12 residues. Trimming cost V 4 bases and J 5 bases; bases outside gene matches: 1. In germline, CDR1 is WSHSY, CDR2 SAAADI. The CDR3 nucleotides read TGCGCCAGCAGTGCGACAGGGTATGGCTACACCTTC. It encodes CASSATGYGYTF.

The chain recombines TRBV20-1 with TRBJ1-1; D may be TRBD1 (5 bases). Germline loops: CDR1 DFQATT, CDR2 SNEGSKA (reference sequence). Deletions cut 1 base from V and 11 bases from J, with 11 bases between. The CDR3 runs to 11 residues. As DNA, the CDR3 is TGCAGTGCTAGAGCAAGGGGCGGGGCTTTCTTT. Translating gives CSARARGGAFF.

The gene calls are TRBV13 and TRBJ1-2; possibly TRBD1 for D (5 bases). The V gene's germline CDR1 is PRHDT and CDR2 FYEKMQ (reference sequence). The germline V and J ends were trimmed by 2 bases and 8 bases, with 12 bases remaining between them. This CDR3 is built from 13 residues. CDR3 nucleotides: TGTGCCAGCAGCTTACTCGGGGGGTACGGCTACACCTTC. Its protein product is CASSLLGGYGYTF. Full variable domain (outside the CDR3, taken from reference TRBV13 and TRBJ1-2): AAGVIQSPRHLIKEKRETATLKCYPIPRHDTVYWYQQGPGQDPQFLISFYEKMQSDKGSIPDRFSAQQFSDYHSELNMSSLELGDSALYFCASSLLGGYGYTFGSGTRLTVV.

J is TRBJ2-7 and V is TRBV6-5; 8 positions match TRBD1. In germline, CDR1 is MNHEY, CDR2 SVGAGI. The CDR3 runs 15 residues. The V and J ends lost 2 bases and 3 bases, in that order; junction bases with no gene match: 6. CDR3 residues: CASSYPDRALYEQYF. The CDR3 DNA is TGTGCCAGCAGTTACCCGGACAGGGCCCTCTACGAGCAGTACTTC.

The chain employs TRBV7-2 and TRBJ2-3; D is unclear. Trimming removed 2 bases at V and 2 bases at J, with 2 bases between. CDR3 size: 12 residues. Germline CDR1 is SGHTA and CDR2 is FQGNSA. CDR3 amino acids: CASSLLTDTQYF. As DNA, the CDR3 is TGTGCCAGCAGCTTACTCACAGATACGCAGTATTTT.

This rearrangement joins TRBV7-8 to TRBJ1-2; 9 bases map to TRBD1. The length of the CDR3 is 14 residues. The ends lost 5 bases at V and 8 bases at J; junction bases unmatched: 9. Per the germline V gene, CDR1 is SGHVS and CDR2 is FQNEAQ. The CDR3 DNA reads as TGTGCCAGCAGCCTATACCCGGACAGGGGCGGCTACACCTTC. Amino acid sequence: CASSLYPDRGGYTF.

The chain is built from TRBV27 and TRBJ2-3; D call uncertain. This CDR3 contains 13 residues. Per germline, CDR1 MNHEY and CDR2 SMNVEV (reference sequence). V lost 5 bases, J lost 4 bases, and 10 bases lay in between. CDR3 DNA sequence: TGTGCCAGCAGTCCATACCCCCCAGATACGCAGTATTTT. It yields the protein CASSPYPPDTQYF.

The chain joins TRBV5-1 to TRBJ2-4, with D perhaps matching TRBD1 (8 bases). This CDR3 comprises 18 residues. In germline, CDR1 is SGHRS, CDR2 YFSETQ. Deletions cut 3 bases from V and 10 bases from J, with 29 bases between. CDR3 in amino acids: CASSSGQGIWREKGIQYF. As DNA, the CDR3 is TGCGCCAGCAGCTCCGGACAGGGTATATGGCGGGAGAAAGGAATTCAGTACTTC.

The rearrangement uses TRBV9 and TRBJ2-3, with D possibly matching TRBD2 (5 bases). Germline V gives CDR1 SGDLS, CDR2 YYNGEE. Deletions cut 4 bases from V and 1 base from J, with 16 bases between. CDR3 length: 16 amino acids. This CDR3 reads CASSQIGLARTDTQYF. The CDR3 bases are TGTGCCAGCAGCCAGATTGGGCTAGCCCGCACAGATACGCAGTATTTT.

This clone was seen only a few times. V usage is TRBV7-6 and J usage is TRBJ2-7; no reliable D call. CDR1 and CDR2 from the germline V gene are SGHVS and FNYEAQ. This CDR3 is built from 11 residues. V was shortened by 5 bases and J by 4 bases, with 6 bases between the two germline ends. The chain's CDR3 is CASSPRYEQYF. The DNA of the CDR3 is TGTGCCAGCAGCCCCCGATACGAGCAGTACTTC.

This clone has just one count. The chain combines TRBV7-8 with TRBJ1-2; the D gene is possibly TRBD1 (6 bases). The CDR3 totals 11 residues. Looked up from germline, CDR1 is SGHVS and CDR2 is FQNEAQ. Trimming cost V 8 bases and J 5 bases, with 9 bases left between them. CDR3 in DNA: TGTGCCAGCGCAGGGGCATATGGCTACACCTTC. The encoded protein is CASAGAYGYTF.

The chain has TRBV27 and TRBJ1-1; D gene uncertain. In germline, CDR1 is MNHEY, CDR2 SMNVEV (reference sequence). The CDR3 sequence is 15 residues long. Between the trimmed V and J ends, which lost 5 bases and 10 bases, there was a span of 23 bases. The DNA for the CDR3 is TGTGCCAGCAGTATTATTCCGTTAGAGCTTTCTGGAGCTTTCTTT. It is translated as CASSIIPLELSGAFF.

The chain employs TRBV10-3 and TRBJ2-2; 7 positions agree with TRBD2. CDR3 size: 16 residues. J lost 0 bases, V lost 0 bases, and 1 base had no gene match. Germline CDR1 is ENHRY and CDR2 is SYGVKD. The CDR3 sequence is CAISESGLANTGELFF. The CDR3 DNA is TGTGCCATCAGTGAGTCCGGACTAGCGAACACCGGGGAGCTGTTTTTT.

This rearrangement joins TRBV5-5 to TRBJ2-5; D remains ambiguous. CDR3 length: 12 residues. Trimming shortened V by 1 base and J by 5 bases, and 6 bases separated the two germline ends. Germline lookup yields CDR1 SGHKS and CDR2 YYEKEE (reference sequence). CDR3 in DNA: TGTGCCAGCAGCTTGTTAGGGGAGACCCAGTACTTC. Its translation: CASSLLGETQYF.

The gene calls are TRBV7-4 and TRBJ1-5, with 7 positions matching TRBD1. In germline, CDR1 is SGHVT, CDR2 SQSDAQ. The CDR3 extends over 15 amino acids. Trimming took 4 bases from V and 3 from J; bases not matched to a gene: 6. In DNA form, the CDR3 reads TGTGCCAGCAGCTCCGGGACAGCCGACAATCAGCCCCAGCATTTT. This gives the protein CASSSGTADNQPQHF.

The chain joins TRBV29-1 to TRBJ2-3; D is unresolved. V lost 6 bases, J lost 1 base, and 8 bases lay in between. This CDR3 region has 12 residues. Germline V gene lookup returns CDR1 SQVTM and CDR2 ANQGSEA. The CDR3 region has the DNA TGCAGCGTAGACCAGGGCACAGATACGCAGTATTTT. It encodes CSVDQGTDTQYF.

This rearrangement joins TRBV6-5 to TRBJ2-2, with D unclear. There are 12 residues in the CDR3. Germline V gene sequence: CDR1 MNHEY, CDR2 SVGAGI. Trimming took 6 bases from V and 7 from J, leaving 9 bases between them. This CDR3 is CASSGFGGELFF. In DNA form, the CDR3 reads TGTGCCAGCAGCGGCTTCGGCGGGGAGCTGTTTTTT.

The rearrangement joins TRBV10-1 to TRBJ1-2; tentative D call: TRBD1 (6 bases). V gave up 6 bases and J gave up 4 bases, with 21 bases separating them. The CDR3 covers 16 residues. The V gene's germline CDR1 is WNHNN and CDR2 SYGVQD (reference sequence). The chain's CDR3 is CASRGDRSPEGYGYTF. The DNA for the CDR3 is TGCGCCAGCAGGGGAGACAGGTCGCCGGAGGGCTATGGCTACACCTTC.

This clone was detected a few times. The V and J genes are TRBV4-2 and TRBJ2-7; unclear D gene. CDR1 is LGHNA and CDR2 is YNFKEQ in the germline V gene. V lost 3 bases and J 5 bases, leaving 23 bases between the germline ends. There are 17 residues in the CDR3. The CDR3 nucleotides are TGTGCCAGCAGCCAGGATATAGGACCTGCCAGGTTGGACGAGCAGTACTTC. This translates into CASSQDIGPARLDEQYF.

This clone was counted between two and nine times. The rearrangement uses TRBV19 and TRBJ1-1; TRBD1 matches 8 bases. Per the germline V gene, CDR1 is LNHDA and CDR2 is SQIVND (reference sequence). After removal of 2 bases from V and 1 base from J, the junction contained 9 bases not matched to a gene. CDR3 size: 17 residues. Written as DNA, the CDR3 is TGTGCCAGTAGTATACGGATCAGGGGGCCATCGAACACTGAAGCTTTCTTT. Protein: CASSIRIRGPSNTEAFF.

The J gene is TRBJ2-5, the V gene TRBV7-2; 8 bases line up with TRBD2. Per the germline V gene, CDR1 is SGHTA and CDR2 is FQGNSA. With 5 bases clipped from V and 5 bases from J, the junction kept 16 bases outside the gene matches. CDR3 length: 17 amino acids. CDR3 sequence: CASSPPLWTSTRETQYF. CDR3 coding DNA: TGTGCCAGCAGCCCCCCCCTTTGGACTAGCACGCGGGAGACCCAGTACTTC.

The chain uses TRBV11-3 and TRBJ2-3; tentatively, D is TRBD2 (6 bases). The CDR3 length is 17 residues. Per the germline V gene, CDR1 is SGHNT and CDR2 is YENEEA. V lost 5 bases to trimming and J lost 0 bases, with 18 bases between them. CDR3 amino acids: CASSPGTPTASTDTQYF. Here the CDR3 DNA reads TGTGCCAGCAGCCCTGGGACTCCTACCGCTAGCACAGATACGCAGTATTTT. Full variable domain (remainder filled in from reference TRBV11-3 and TRBJ2-3): EAGVVQSPRYKIIEKKQPVAFWCNPISGHNTLYWYLQNLGQGPELLIRYENEEAVDDSQLPKDRFSAERLKGVDSTLKIQPAELGDSAVYLCASSPGTPTASTDTQYFGPGTRLTVL.